The rows below give T cell receptor beta chains drawn from one sample of a study of T cell changes during pregnancy in multiple sclerosis. Some clones are missing from TCRdb's copy, which holds only in-frame ones; the method was immunoSEQ multiplex PCR. The repertoire has under 15,000 clones, approximately 90% of them found once; the top ten carry over 7%. Sample: CD8+ T cells from peripheral blood mononuclear cells, taken in the second trimester of pregnancy. The receptors were sampled from a female donor in good health, enrolled as a control in a pregnancy study. CDR3s include the opening cysteine and the closing phenylalanine or tryptophan. Fields, in order: D gene, V gene, J gene, clone size, CDR3 DNA, CDR3 protein. D genes are given only for firm matches. Clone size is stated in some rows and not others, as once, few, many or a class when expanded.

.	TRBV27	TRBJ2-7	.	TGTGCCAGCAGTTTTGGAGGGCGACGGGGCGAGCAGTACTTC	CASSFGGRRGEQYF
.	TRBV7-8	TRBJ2-1	.	TGTGCCAGCAGCTTAAACTCAGGGTCCTACAATGAGCAGTTCTTC	CASSLNSGSYNEQFF
TRBD2	TRBV5-1	TRBJ2-2	.	TGCGCCAGCAGCCAGGATCCTAGCGGGGGGAACACCGGGGAGCTGTTTTTT	CASSQDPSGGNTGELFF
TRBD1	TRBV6-5	TRBJ2-7	.	TGTGCCAGCAGGTCGACGGGACAGTGGGAGCAGTACTTC	CASRSTGQWEQYF
.	TRBV6-6	TRBJ2-7	once	TGTGCCAGCAGTTACTCGAAGGGGTCCTACTCCTACGAGCAGTACTTC	CASSYSKGSYSYEQYF
TRBD1	TRBV4-2	TRBJ2-1	medium-sized	TGTGCCAGCAGCCAGGAACCGGGACAGGGGGGCAATGAGCAGTTCTTC	CASSQEPGQGGNEQFF
.	TRBV7-9	TRBJ2-1	.	TGTGCCAGCAGCTTAGTCCCGGGGGAGCAGTTCTTC	CASSLVPGEQFF
.	TRBV4-1	TRBJ2-7	.	TGCGCCAGCAGCCCTGCGGACACTTTGTCCTACGAGCAGTACTTC	CASSPADTLSYEQYF
.	TRBV6-5	TRBJ1-2	.	TGTGCCAGCAGTTACACAGAAAACTATGGCTACACCTTC	CASSYTENYGYTF
TRBD1	TRBV6-6	TRBJ2-7	.	TGTGCCAGCAGTCCTGGACAGGGGAAGTACGAGCAGTACTTC	CASSPGQGKYEQYF
.	TRBV6-6	TRBJ1-5	.	TGTGCCAGCAGTTCCTGGGACATAAATAGCAATCAGCCCCAGCATTTT	CASSSWDINSNQPQHF
.	TRBV19	TRBJ2-1	.	TGTGCCAGTAGTTCAGGAGGCCCTCTTAGCTCCTACAATGAGCAGTTCTTC	CASSSGGPLSSYNEQFF
.	TRBV29-1	TRBJ2-1	.	TGCAGCGTTACGGGGAGAATGGTTACCTACAATGAGCAGTTCTTC	CSVTGRMVTYNEQFF
TRBD1	TRBV27	TRBJ1-5	.	TGTGCCAGCAGGGTAAGACAGGGCCTCAATCAGCCCCAGCATTTT	CASRVRQGLNQPQHF
.	TRBV19	TRBJ2-7	few	TGTGCCAGTAGTCCCGACACCCCGAACAGAAGACCCTCACCCTACGAGCAGTACTTC	CASSPDTPNRRPSPYEQYF
TRBD2	TRBV28	TRBJ2-2	.	TGTGCCAGACTACTAGCGGGATTGGTTGAGGTCGGGGAGCTGTTTTTT	CARLLAGLVEVGELFF
TRBD1	TRBV5-5	TRBJ2-7	.	TGTGCCAGCAGCTTGTACGGGACAGTAAGATACGAGCAGTACTTC	CASSLYGTVRYEQYF
.	TRBV30	TRBJ1-2	.	TGTGCCTGGACCCACAGGGATAACTATGGCTACACCTTC	CAWTHRDNYGYTF
.	TRBV19	TRBJ2-7	.	TGTGCCAGTAGTACAGGGGTAGGGAACGAGCAGTACTTC	CASSTGVGNEQYF
.	TRBV2	TRBJ2-1	.	TGTGCCAGCAGTATATATTTGGGGACAAATGAGCAGTTCTTC	CASSIYLGTNEQFF
.	TRBV6-5	TRBJ1-1	.	TGTGCCAGCAGTCACCGGGGGGGGTCGAACACTGAAGCTTTCTTT	CASSHRGGSNTEAFF
TRBD2	TRBV6-1	TRBJ2-3	medium-sized	TGTGCCAGCAGTGCCCGCCGGCAACTAGCGGGGCGAGGGGATACGCAGTATTTT	CASSARRQLAGRGDTQYF
TRBD1	TRBV7-9	TRBJ2-7	.	TGTGCCAGCAGAGGGGACAGGGCCTACGAGCAGTACTTC	CASRGDRAYEQYF
.	TRBV29-1	TRBJ2-3	.	TGCAGCGTTGACGACGCGGGTCACACAGATACGCAGTATTTT	CSVDDAGHTDTQYF
.	TRBV11-1	TRBJ2-7	.	TGTGCCAGCAGCTTTAAAACCGCAGGGCTGGCCTCCTACGAGCAGTACTTC	CASSFKTAGLASYEQYF
TRBD1	TRBV15	TRBJ1-3	.	TGTGCCACCAGCAGAGATCAGGGACAGGGGTTCTCTGGAAACACCATATATTTT	CATSRDQGQGFSGNTIYF
.	TRBV11-2	TRBJ2-3	.	TGTGCCAGCAGCTTTTGGACAGACACAGATACGCAGTATTTT	CASSFWTDTDTQYF